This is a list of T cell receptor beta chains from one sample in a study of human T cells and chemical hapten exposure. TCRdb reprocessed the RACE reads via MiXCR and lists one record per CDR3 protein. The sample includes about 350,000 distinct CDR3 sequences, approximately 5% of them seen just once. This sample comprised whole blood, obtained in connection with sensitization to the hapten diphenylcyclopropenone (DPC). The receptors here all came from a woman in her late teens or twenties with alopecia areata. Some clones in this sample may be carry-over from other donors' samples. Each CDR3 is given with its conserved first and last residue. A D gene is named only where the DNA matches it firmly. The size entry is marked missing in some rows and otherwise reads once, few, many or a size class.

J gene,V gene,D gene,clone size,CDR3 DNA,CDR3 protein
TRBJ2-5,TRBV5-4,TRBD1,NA,TGTGCCAGCACCCCGGCCGGGACAGGGGCCAAAGAGACCCAGTACTTC,CASTPAGTGAKETQYF
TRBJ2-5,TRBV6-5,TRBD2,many,TGTGCCAGCAGGAGTTTAGCGGGGGGGCCGGAGACCCAGTACTTC,CASRSLAGGPETQYF
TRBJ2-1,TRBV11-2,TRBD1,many,TGTGCCAGCAGACGGCCGGGACAGGGGTTCAGTGAGCAGTTCTTC,CASRRPGQGFSEQFF
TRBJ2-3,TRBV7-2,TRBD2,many,TGTGCCAGCAGCCGGACTAGCGGGGGTGTTACGCAGTATTTT,CASSRTSGGVTQYF
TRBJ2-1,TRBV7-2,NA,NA,TGTGCCAGCAGCTCCACTGGATCTCGGCAGTTCTTC,CASSSTGSRQFF
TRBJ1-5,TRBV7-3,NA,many,TGTGCCAGCAGCTCCCCCCCGCAGCCCCAGCATTTT,CASSSPPQPQHF
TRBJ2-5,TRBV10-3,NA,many,TGTGCCATCAGGGACGGGGAACCGGAGGGGGAGACCCAGTACTTC,CAIRDGEPEGETQYF
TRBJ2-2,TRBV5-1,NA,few,TGCGCCAGCAGCCAATCTGCGTTCGCGAACACCGGGGAGCTGTTTTTT,CASSQSAFANTGELFF
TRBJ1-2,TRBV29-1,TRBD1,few,TGCAGCGTTACAGGGGAATGGGGCTACACCTTC,CSVTGEWGYTF
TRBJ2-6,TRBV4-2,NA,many,TGTGCCAGCACAAAAGAGGGTGGGAGCTCTGGGGCCAACGTCCTGACTTTC,CASTKEGGSSGANVLTF
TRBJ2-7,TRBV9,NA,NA,TGTGCCAGCAGCGTAGGTAGGGGTGGTTCCTACGAGCAGTACTTC,CASSVGRGGSYEQYF
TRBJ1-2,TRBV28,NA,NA,TGTGCCAGCAGTCCACGCAGGGTCAACTATGGCTACACCTTC,CASSPRRVNYGYTF
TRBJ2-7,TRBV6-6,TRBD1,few,TGTGCCAGCAGTGCACCGGGACAGGGGGGGGTCGAGCAGTACTTC,CASSAPGQGGVEQYF
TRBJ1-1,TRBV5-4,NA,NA,TGTGCCAGCAGCCGGGGGCGGCAGGAAGCTTTCTTT,CASSRGRQEAFF
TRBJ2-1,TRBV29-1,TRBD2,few,TGCAGCGTGGTACTAGCGGTCCCTTACAATGAGCAGTTCTTC,CSVVLAVPYNEQFF
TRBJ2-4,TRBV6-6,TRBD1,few,TGTGCCAGCAGTGCGACAGGGGGCGGTGTGGCCAAAAACATTCAGTACTTC,CASSATGGGVAKNIQYF
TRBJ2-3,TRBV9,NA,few,TGTGCCAGCAGCGTAGATACCGCAGATACGCAGTATTTT,CASSVDTADTQYF
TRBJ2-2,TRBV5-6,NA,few,TGTGCCAGCAGCTTGCCCTCGGACAGTTCGAACACCGGGGAGCTGTTTTTT,CASSLPSDSSNTGELFF
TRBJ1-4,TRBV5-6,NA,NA,TGTGCCAGCAGCTTGTCCCCCTCCCCGGGACAAGGGAATGAAAAACTGTTTTTT,CASSLSPSPGQGNEKLFF
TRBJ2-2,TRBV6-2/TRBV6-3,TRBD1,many,TGTGCCAGCAGTTGGGTCCCGGGACAGGGGGCATTGAACACCGGGGAGCTGTTTTTT,CASSWVPGQGALNTGELFF
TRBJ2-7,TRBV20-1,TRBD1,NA,TGCAGTGCTAGAGAAGGGGACAGGGAAGGAGGGGAGCAGTACTTC,CSAREGDREGGEQYF
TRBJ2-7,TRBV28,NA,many,TGTGCCAGCAGGGCCGGTCCCAGCGCGTACTTC,CASRAGPSAYF
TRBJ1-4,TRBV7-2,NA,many,TGTGCCAGCAGCTTTGGTGCCGTTAGGAATGAAAAACTGTTTTTT,CASSFGAVRNEKLFF
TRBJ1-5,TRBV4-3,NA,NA,TGCGCCAGCAGCCAAGATATTGGCAGGGGTGTCAATCAGCCCCAGCATTTT,CASSQDIGRGVNQPQHF
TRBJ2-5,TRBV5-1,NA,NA,TGCGCCAGCAGCTTACAGACGGTTTACCAAGAGACCCAGTACTTC,CASSLQTVYQETQYF
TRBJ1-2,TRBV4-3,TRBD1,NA,TGCGCCAGCAGCCAATGGACAGGGGAGCACGCTGACTATGGCTACACCTTC,CASSQWTGEHADYGYTF
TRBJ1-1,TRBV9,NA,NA,TGTGCCAGCAGCGTAGAGAGCAGAATGAACACTGAAGCTTTCTTT,CASSVESRMNTEAFF
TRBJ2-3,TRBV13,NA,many,TGTGCCAGCAGCCAAGGTGTTAAGGCAGATACGCAGTATTTT,CASSQGVKADTQYF
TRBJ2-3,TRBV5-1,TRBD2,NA,TGCGCCAGCAGCTTGCTTCTGGGAGGGAACAACGGTCCAGATACGCAGTATTTT,CASSLLLGGNNGPDTQYF
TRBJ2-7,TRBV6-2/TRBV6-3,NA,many,TGTGCCAGCAGTTACAACAGAGAAAAGAACGAGCAGTACTTC,CASSYNREKNEQYF
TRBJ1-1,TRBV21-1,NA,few,TGTGCCAGCAGCGCGAAGCGCTTCGGGGGAATGGACACTGAAGCTTTCTTT,CASSAKRFGGMDTEAFF
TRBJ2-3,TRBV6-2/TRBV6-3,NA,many,TGTGCCAGCAAGCTAACAGATACGCAGTATTTT,CASKLTDTQYF
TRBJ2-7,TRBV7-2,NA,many,TGTGCCAGCAGCTTAGCTGGGGGGACCCCCCCCGAGCAGTACTTC,CASSLAGGTPPEQYF
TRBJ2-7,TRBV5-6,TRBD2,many,TGTGCCAGCAGCGGGGAGGGACGCCCCGTTTACGAGCAGTACTTC,CASSGEGRPVYEQYF
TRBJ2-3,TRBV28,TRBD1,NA,TGTGCCAGCACCCCCGGGACAGGGGGGAGGCATACGCAGTATTTT,CASTPGTGGRHTQYF
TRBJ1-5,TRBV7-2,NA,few,TGTGCCAGCAGCTTACCTGCCGGGGGCGGCAATCAGCCCCAGCATTTT,CASSLPAGGGNQPQHF
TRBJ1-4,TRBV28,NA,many,TGTGCCAGCAGTTTCGACAGGTCCCCCAATGAAAAACTGTTTTTT,CASSFDRSPNEKLFF
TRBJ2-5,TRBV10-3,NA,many,TGTGCCATCAGGGCGAGCCTGGAAGAGACCCAGTACTTC,CAIRASLEETQYF
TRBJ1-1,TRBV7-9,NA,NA,TGTGCCAGCAGCTTAGAGGACGGCTTCACTGAAGCTTTCTTT,CASSLEDGFTEAFF
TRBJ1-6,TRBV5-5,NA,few,TGTGCCAGCAGCATGGACAAGGGCAGCTCCTATAATTCACCCCTCCACTTT,CASSMDKGSSYNSPLHF
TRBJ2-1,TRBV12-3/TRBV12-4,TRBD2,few,TGTGCCAGCAGTTCCCTTCTAGCGGGGATAGCCAATGAGCAGTTCTTC,CASSSLLAGIANEQFF
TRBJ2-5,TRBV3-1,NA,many,TGTGCCAGCAGCCCAAGGACAGAAACAGGGACCCAGTACTTC,CASSPRTETGTQYF
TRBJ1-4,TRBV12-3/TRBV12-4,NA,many,TGTGCCATACACAGTGGGGAGTGGAAAGGAGAAAAACTGTTTTTT,CAIHSGEWKGEKLFF
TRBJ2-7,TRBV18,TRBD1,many,TGTGCCAGCTCAGAAGGAGCCGGGACAGGGGTGGGAATGCAGTACTTC,CASSEGAGTGVGMQYF
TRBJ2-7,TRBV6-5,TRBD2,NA,TGTGCCAGCAGTCGGACTAGCGGTTCCTACGAGCAGTACTTC,CASSRTSGSYEQYF
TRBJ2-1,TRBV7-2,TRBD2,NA,TGTGCCAGCAGCTTAGAAATTAGCGGGAACAATGAGCAGTTCTTC,CASSLEISGNNEQFF
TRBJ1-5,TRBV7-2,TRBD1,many,TGTGCCAGCAGCTTTACAGGGGGTGATCAGCCCCAGCATTTT,CASSFTGGDQPQHF
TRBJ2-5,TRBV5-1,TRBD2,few,TGCGCCAGCAGCACCGACAGGCTGCGGGAGGGGGGCCAGTACTTC,CASSTDRLREGGQYF
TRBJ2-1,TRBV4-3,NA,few,TGCGCCAGCAGCCAAGCTGCGGAGTCCTACAATGAGCAGTTCTTC,CASSQAAESYNEQFF